This T cell receptor (beta chain) comes out of a study of long-term antiretroviral therapy in people with HIV (dated by TCRdb to between 2020 and 2023). Background for the entire study: The earliest samples were collected roughly a decade before the 2015 WHO recommendation for immediate ART, at a time when ART was usually postponed until CD4 counts fell. Test extractions of a monoclonal T-cell line alongside approximately 34 polyclonal samples showed no cross-contamination during QIAcube processing. Whether ART initiation and durable HIV suppression were associated with changes in peripheral blood TRB repertoire composition and diversity was tested in a retrospective serial study. The cohort contributed fewer than 200 cryopreserved PBMC samples from 30 adults with confirmed HIV infection, collected serially over a mean of roughly 6 years (range 1-12). Among the 30 or so participants with HIV, eleven to twelve were female.

Participants were included only if at least one PBMC sample before ART initiation and at least two post-ART samples were available. All participants with HIV were treated in the United States of America. Before DNA extraction, cryopreserved samples of roughly 0.85-11 million PBMC were thawed and then washed. At the time of the earliest PBMC sample, participants with HIV were aged between about 20 and 60 years. Per participant, PBMC samples came from 1-4 timepoints prior to ART initiation and 2-8 timepoints following ART initiation, for a median of 7 samples. For every participant, serial HIV viral load, CD4+ T-cell count, ART history and demographic data were obtained. A Qiagen kit on a QIAcube was used to extract genomic DNA from unsorted PBMC, with samples processed in batches of 12. Comment on this clone: Its cognate antigen has yet to be identified. Base qualities are missing; no much larger clone stands one base away.

CDR1 and CDR2 (SNHLY, FYNNEI) derive from the germline V gene. Trimming takes 7 bases from V and 3 bases from J, and the germline ends sit 18 bases apart. Its CDR3 holds 15 amino acids, cysteine through phenylalanine. The entry retains the CDR3 DNA only, 45 bases that are in frame from base 1. The immunoSEQ hsTCRB v3.0 assay was used at survey level resolution for TRB variable region sequencing. TRB sequencing targeted a depth of 40,000-50,000 T-cell genomes per sample. TRB libraries were pooled and sequenced on an Illumina MiSeq using a v3 150-cycle kit. The study's own analysis went as follows. Repertoire analysis was run in R within a reproducible Nextflow workflow that covered QC, data transformation and analysis. LymphoSeq2, an R package for AIRR-Seq data exploration, was used to implement custom analyses. Several samples yielding fewer than 5000 total TRB sequences were excluded, leaving approximately 190 analyzed HIV repertoires. Among the 200 or so HIV repertoires that were kept, around 60 were collected before ART initiation and over 120 were collected after ART initiation. Repertoires were downsampled to 5000 TRB nucleotide sequences, with summary statistics averaged over 100 downsampling iterations. Only TRB sequences with CDR3 regions of at least seven amino acids were retained for analysis. Two measures captured diversity: a Shannon entropy-derived clonality score and the Gini coefficient. In the repertoire networks, any two of the top 5000 CDR3 amino acid sequences were connected whenever the two sequences differed by an edit distance of one. GLIPH2 predicted antigen specificity groups and MHC restriction for TRB CDR3 amino acid sequences. To flag known associations with CMV, EBV, HIV or tissue antigens, CDR3 amino acid sequences were compared against VDJdb and McPAS-TCR. Pre-ART, post-ART and control groups were compared with Wilcoxon signed-rank tests and Holm-Bonferroni correction. TCRdb holds this immuneACCESS table with in-frame rearrangements only. Some clones are missing; in checked studies, unresolved V genes explain under half, and the rest has no known cause. V, J and clone size reflect that table, while D and trimming were determined from the DNA. The sample table contains about 19,000 clones; only one count was recorded for about nine tenths of them. Of the sample, 9.5% to 10% falls within the top ten clones.

Paper-wide results and their limitations: HIV repertoires had narrower CDR3 length ranges than controls, and the network structure suggested an antigen-experienced repertoire that shifted only slightly toward naive after ART. The samples span the years 2004 to 2017, and the ART regimens used may be less effective than current regimens. Expanded TRB clones identified before ART initiation dominated the repertoire across all time points, though the dominance fluctuated and decreased in many PLHIV after ART. Because cell numbers in pre-ART samples were limited, unsorted PBMC were profiled instead of sorted CD4+ and CD8+ T cells. Starting ART was linked to a significant rise in TRB diversity, yet even with long-term ART the diversity remained significantly lower than in transplant donor controls. Limited PBMC availability meant only the TCR beta chain was sequenced, without alpha chain pairing. Inferences about post-ART repertoire changes were limited because no data were available on ART adherence, viral resistance or therapy changes.

The sequences come from unsorted PBMCs, collected 3 years after starting antiretroviral therapy. This TCR was sampled from a man aged 45-60 years with HIV. This sequence uses TRBV2 and TRBJ1-2; the D gene cannot be named for sure. The CDR3 reads CASNRERGRYYGYTF. The bases read TGTGCCAGCAACCGAGAACGTGGACGCTACTATGGCTACACCTTC.